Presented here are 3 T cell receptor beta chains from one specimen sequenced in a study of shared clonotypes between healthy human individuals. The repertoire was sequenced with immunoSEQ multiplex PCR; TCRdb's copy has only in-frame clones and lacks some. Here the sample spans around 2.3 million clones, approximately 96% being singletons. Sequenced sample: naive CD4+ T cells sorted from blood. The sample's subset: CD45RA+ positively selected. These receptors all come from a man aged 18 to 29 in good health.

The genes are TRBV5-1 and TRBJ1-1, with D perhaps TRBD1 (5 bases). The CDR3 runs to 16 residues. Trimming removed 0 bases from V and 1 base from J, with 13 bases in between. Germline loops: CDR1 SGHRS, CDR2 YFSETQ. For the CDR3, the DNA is TGCGCCAGCAGCTTGGAAGGGGCCCGGGGGAACACTGAAGCTTTCTTT. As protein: CASSLEGARGNTEAFF.

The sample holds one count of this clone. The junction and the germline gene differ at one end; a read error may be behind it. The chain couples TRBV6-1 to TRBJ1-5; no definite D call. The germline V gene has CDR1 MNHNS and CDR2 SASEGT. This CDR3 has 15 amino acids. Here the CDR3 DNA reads TGTGCCAGCAGGGAAGAGGACGGGGGCAATCAGCCCCAGCATTTT. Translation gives CASREEDGGNQPQHF.

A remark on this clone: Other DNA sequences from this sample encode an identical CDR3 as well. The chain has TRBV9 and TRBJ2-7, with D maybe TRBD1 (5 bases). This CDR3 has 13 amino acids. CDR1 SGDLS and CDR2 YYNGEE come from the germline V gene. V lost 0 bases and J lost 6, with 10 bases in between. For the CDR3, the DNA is TGTGCCAGCAGCGTAGGGGGCCAAGGCGAGCAGTACTTC. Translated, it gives CASSVGGQGEQYF. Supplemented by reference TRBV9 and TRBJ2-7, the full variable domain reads DSGVTQTPKHLITATGQRVTLRCSPRSGDLSVYWYQQSLDQGLQFLIQYYNGEERAKGNILERFSAQQFPDLHSELNLSSLELGDSALYFCASSVGGQGEQYFGPGTRLTVT.